This TCR beta chain was found in a study of T cell changes during pregnancy in multiple sclerosis. After removal of 1 base from V and 3 bases from J, the junction contained 2 bases not matched to a gene. In germline, CDR1 is SGDLS, CDR2 YYNGEE. This CDR3 comprises 15 residues. Clones were sequenced by immunoSEQ multiplex PCR, and TCRdb holds only the in-frame ones, with some missing. The sample consists of tens of thousands of clones, 90% to 95% of them appearing once. This chain connects TRBV9 to TRBJ2-1, with 9 bases that match TRBD1. Sequenced here: PBMCs, sampled in the first trimester of pregnancy. This TCR was recovered from a female donor in good health, serving as a control in a pregnancy study. Some clones in this sample may be carry-over from other donors' samples. CDR3 residues: CASSVPGQGYNEQFF. CDR3 in DNA: TGTGCCAGCAGCGTACCGGGACAGGGCTACAATGAGCAGTTCTTC. Based on the CDR3 plus reference TRBV9 and TRBJ2-1, the full variable domain is DSGVTQTPKHLITATGQRVTLRCSPRSGDLSVYWYQQSLDQGLQFLIQYYNGEERAKGNILERFSAQQFPDLHSELNLSSLELGDSALYFCASSVPGQGYNEQFFGPGTRLTVL.